These 22 T cell receptor beta chains came from one sample sequenced in a study of blood T cell repertoires in COVID-19. The method was immunoSEQ multiplex PCR; TCRdb's version includes in-frame clones alone and lacks a portion of them. Of some 73,000 clones listed, 86% are singletons. The specimen sequenced was peripheral blood. The source is a man older than 75 with COVID-19, enrolled during active disease.

This sequence joins TRBV5-1 and TRBJ2-1; tentatively, D is TRBD2 (5 bases). The V and J ends lost 4 bases and 10 bases respectively, with 9 bases between them. The germline gives CDR1 SGHRS, CDR2 YFSETQ. The CDR3 has 11 amino acids. The CDR3 DNA is TGCGCCAGCAGCCCGGAGGAGGAGCAGTTCTTC. It specifies CASSPEEEQFF.

The chain couples TRBV28 to TRBJ1-2; no firm D call. V dropped 8 bases and J dropped 5 bases, with 9 bases sitting between them. This CDR3 has 11 amino acids. In germline, CDR1 is MDHEN, CDR2 SYDVKM. DNA of the CDR3: TGTGCCAGCCGGGTGAGGTATGGCTACACCTTC. As protein: CASRVRYGYTF.

The chain recombines TRBV4-2 with TRBJ1-2, with D perhaps matching TRBD1 (5 bases). The CDR3 consists of 13 residues. Trimming cost V 4 bases and J 3 bases, with 9 bases left between them. The germline gives CDR1 LGHNA, CDR2 YNFKEQ. CDR3 DNA: TGTGCCAGCAGCCTCAGGGAATACTATGGCTACACCTTC. Its protein is CASSLREYYGYTF.

The rearrangement uses TRBV28 and TRBJ2-4; TRBD2 matches at 7 bases. J lost 1 base, V lost 8 bases, and 8 bases had no gene match. CDR3 length equals 15 residues. CDR1 MDHEN and CDR2 SYDVKM come from the germline V gene. CDR3 sequence reads: CASGAPGGAKNIQYF. CDR3 DNA sequence: TGTGCCAGCGGCGCCCCCGGGGGGGCCAAAAACATTCAGTACTTC.

In its sample, this clone was seen once. For the CDR3, the DNA is TGTGCCAGCAGCGAGCACAGGGGGCTGGGGATGAACACTGAAGCTTTCTTT. Residues: CASSEHRGLGMNTEAFF. The rearrangement links TRBV9 to TRBJ1-1, with 9 bases aligning to TRBD1. The germline CDR1 and CDR2 sequences are SGDLS and YYNGEE. Losses at the gene ends were 3 bases for V and 0 bases for J; bases not matched to a gene: 9. This CDR3 is 17 amino acids long.

This clone has a handful of counts. The chain carries TRBV7-8 and TRBJ1-6, with D perhaps matching TRBD1 (5 bases). The V end was cut by 4 bases, the J end by 9 bases, with 13 bases between. This CDR3 spans 14 amino acids. CDR1 SGHVS and CDR2 FQNEAQ come from the germline V gene. In DNA form, the CDR3 reads TGTGCCAGCAGCTCCGACACCGGGGGTTCACCCCTCCACTTT. Protein sequence: CASSSDTGGSPLHF.

The V call is TRBV27, the J call TRBJ2-3; D possibly corresponds to TRBD2 (6 bases). This CDR3 has 15 residues. Germline loops: CDR1 MNHEY, CDR2 SMNVEV (reference sequence). V shed 3 bases and J shed 2 bases, with 12 bases lying between them. CDR3 DNA sequence: TGTGCCAGCAGTTTCGGGCGGGGAGACACAGATACGCAGTATTTT. Amino acids: CASSFGRGDTDTQYF.

This clone is a singleton in its sample. The chain links TRBV19 to TRBJ2-5, with 8 positions matching TRBD1. This CDR3 spans 15 amino acids. Germline V gene data show CDR1 as LNHDA and CDR2 as SQIVND (reference sequence). V shed 4 bases, J shed 5 bases, and the junction held 9 bases outside the gene matches. The CDR3 DNA follows: TGTGCCAGTAGTACCCCGACAGGGGACAAGGAGACCCAGTACTTC. This encodes CASSTPTGDKETQYF.

The chain is built from TRBV9 and TRBJ1-2; D uncertain. V was clipped by 3 bases and J by 7 bases, with 19 bases between them. CDR3 length: 15 amino acids. Germline CDR1 is SGDLS and CDR2 is YYNGEE. CDR3: CASSGFGRTGFGYTF. CDR3 bases: TGTGCCAGCAGCGGATTCGGGCGAACGGGGTTTGGCTACACCTTC.

J is TRBJ1-1 and V is TRBV18, with D possibly matching TRBD1 (5 bases). Germline loops: CDR1 KGHSH, CDR2 LQKENI. The CDR3 has 13 amino acids. The V end lost 2 bases, the J end lost 3 bases, and 7 bases lay between the germline ends. CDR3 amino acids: CASSPLQDTEAFF. The CDR3 DNA reads as TGTGCCAGCTCACCATTACAGGACACTGAAGCTTTCTTT.

V usage is TRBV5-8 and J usage is TRBJ1-3; tentative D call: TRBD1 (6 bases). V was pared by 5 bases and J by 1 base, with 10 bases between. The CDR3 covers 14 residues. CDR1 and CDR2 (germline): SGHTS, YDEGEE. CDR3: CASRQTGSGNTIYF. The CDR3 DNA reads TGTGCCAGCAGACAGACAGGTTCTGGAAACACCATATATTTT. Complete variable domain (other parts from reference TRBV5-8 and TRBJ1-3): EAGVTQSPTHLIKTRGQQATLRCSPISGHTSVYWYQQALGLGLQFLLWYDEGEERNRGNFPPRFSGRQFPNYSSELNVNALELEDSALYLCASRQTGSGNTIYFGEGSWLTVV.

The gene calls are TRBV7-3 and TRBJ1-6; possible D gene TRBD1, 6 bases. This CDR3 comprises 14 residues. V was cut by 5 bases and J by 9 bases, with 14 bases left in between. CDR1 is SGHTA and CDR2 is FQGTGA in the germline V gene. The CDR3 sequence: CASSPTGKGSPLHF. CDR3 in DNA: TGTGCCAGCAGCCCCACAGGGAAGGGTTCACCCCTCCACTTT.

The chain carries TRBV7-8 and TRBJ1-6; D is uncertain. CDR1 is SGHVS and CDR2 is FQNEAQ in the germline V gene. Trimming removed 2 bases from V and 8 bases from J, with 13 bases in between. This CDR3 is built from 15 residues. In nucleotides, the CDR3 is TGTGCCAGCAGCTTAACACAGCCCTCCTATTCACCCCTCCACTTT. Translating it yields CASSLTQPSYSPLHF.

The V call is TRBV19, the J call TRBJ1-1; 7 bases fit TRBD1. The CDR3 spans 13 residues. Germline V gene sequence: CDR1 LNHDA, CDR2 SQIVND (reference sequence). J was trimmed by 1 base and V by 6 bases; bases with no gene match: 2. The CDR3 DNA reads TGTGCCAGTAGCCGGACAGGGAACACTGAAGCTTTCTTT. The encoded protein is CASSRTGNTEAFF. The whole variable domain, filled in from reference TRBV19 and TRBJ1-1, reads DGGITQSPKYLFRKEGQNVTLSCEQNLNHDAMYWYRQDPGQGLRLIYYSQIVNDFQKGDIAEGYSVSREKKESFPLTVTSAQKNPTAFYLCASSRTGNTEAFFGQGTRLTVV.

V and J are TRBV4-1 and TRBJ1-2, with a tentative D call TRBD1 (6 bases). Germline CDR1 is MGHRA and CDR2 is YSYEKL. V was clipped by 3 bases and J by 4 bases, with 24 bases between them. This CDR3 spans 18 amino acids. CDR3 sequence (DNA): TGCGCCAGCAGCCAGGACCCTCCACAGGGACGCAAACGCTATGGCTACACCTTC. Residues: CASSQDPPQGRKRYGYTF.

The table lists this clone with a count of one. This chain uses TRBV7-9 with TRBJ1-4, with 8 bases matching TRBD1. The V gene's germline CDR1 is SEHNR and CDR2 FQNEAQ (reference sequence). V lost 5 bases to trimming and J lost 7 bases; unmatched junction nucleotides: 6. CDR3 length: 14 residues. CDR3 coding DNA: TGTGCCAGCAGCGCGGACAGGGTCGGTGAAAAACTGTTTTTT. This gives the protein CASSADRVGEKLFF.

This clone was detected only once. The rearrangement joins TRBV10-3 to TRBJ2-7, with D perhaps matching TRBD1 (5 bases). CDR3 length: 13 amino acids. The germline CDR1 and CDR2 sequences are ENHRY and SYGVKD. V was shortened by 3 bases and J by 4 bases, with 10 bases between the two germline ends. This CDR3 is CAISELAGYEQYF. CDR3 DNA: TGTGCCATCAGTGAACTCGCAGGGTACGAGCAGTACTTC.

The chain recombines TRBV15 with TRBJ1-5; D is undetermined. Trimming took 5 bases from V and 0 from J, leaving 8 bases between them. CDR1 and CDR2 from the germline V gene are LNHNV and YYDKDF (reference sequence). This CDR3 has 14 residues. CDR3 region: CATSAEVSNQPQHF. The CDR3 DNA reads as TGTGCCACCAGCGCCGAGGTTAGCAATCAGCCCCAGCATTTT.

The V gene is TRBV5-1, the J gene TRBJ2-1; the D is unclear. The germline V gene encodes CDR1 SGHRS and CDR2 YFSETQ. The CDR3 is 15 amino acids. Trimming took off 0 bases at V and 4 bases at J, with 11 bases between the two ends. The DNA for the CDR3 is TGCGCCAGCAGCTTGGAGGCTAGACCTTACAATGAGCAGTTCTTC. This gives the protein CASSLEARPYNEQFF. The full variable domain, rest sourced from reference TRBV5-1 and TRBJ2-1, is KAGVTQTPRYLIKTRGQQVTLSCSPISGHRSVSWYQQTPGQGLQFLFEYFSETQRNKGNFPGRFSGRQFSNSRSEMNVSTLELGDSALYLCASSLEARPYNEQFFGPGTRLTVL.

For the CDR3, the DNA is TGCAGTGCAGTAGCGGGGGAGACCCAGTACTTC. Residues: CSAVAGETQYF. This sequence joins TRBV20-1 and TRBJ2-5, with 8 bases matching TRBD2. The germline CDR1 and CDR2 sequences are DFQATT and SNEGSKA (reference sequence). V lost 6 bases to trimming and J lost 5 bases; unmatched junction nucleotides: 2. The CDR3 sequence is 11 residues long.

This chain uses TRBV5-8 with TRBJ1-2, with D perhaps matching TRBD1 (5 bases). The CDR3 has 14 amino acids. Germline-derived CDR1 and CDR2 are SGHTS and YDEGEE. The V and J ends lost 2 bases and 7 bases respectively, with 15 bases between them. The CDR3 region is CASSFPVLRGGYTF. DNA for the CDR3: TGTGCCAGCAGCTTTCCGGTCCTTAGGGGTGGCTACACCTTC.

V gene TRBV5-1 combines with J gene TRBJ1-3; D is undetermined. In germline, CDR1 is SGHRS, CDR2 YFSETQ. CDR3 length: 14 residues. V was pared by 1 base and J by 4 bases, with 9 bases between. CDR3: CASSLSEAGNTIYF. DNA of the CDR3: TGCGCCAGCAGCTTGTCAGAGGCCGGAAACACCATATATTTT.